A single sample is the source of the 16 T cell receptor beta chains below, sequenced in a study of T cell changes during pregnancy in multiple sclerosis. Clones were read by immunoSEQ multiplex PCR, and TCRdb kept only the in-frame ones, dropping some. The sample contains nearly 70,000 clones, approximately 90% of which appear only once. The sample here was peripheral blood, taken in the second trimester of pregnancy. These receptors were taken from a female donor in good health, enrolled as a control in a pregnancy study.

The J gene is TRBJ2-2, the V gene TRBV5-5; 11 bases line up with TRBD2. Germline V CDR1 and CDR2: SGHKS, YYEKEE (reference sequence). CDR3 size: 17 residues. V was pared by 4 bases and J by 1 base, with 6 bases of the junction left unmatched. In DNA form, the CDR3 reads TGTGCCAGCAGCCGAGGACTAGCGGGTCTGAACACCGGGGAGCTGTTTTTT. This encodes CASSRGLAGLNTGELFF.

The chain carries TRBV9 and TRBJ2-2, with a possible D match to TRBD2 (6 bases). V was trimmed by 0 bases and J by 3 bases, leaving 18 bases between them. The CDR3 totals 18 residues. Germline V gives CDR1 SGDLS, CDR2 YYNGEE. The DNA of the CDR3 is TGTGCCAGCAGCGTAGGAGGAGGGTCAATATGGGACACCGGGGAGCTGTTTTTT. Protein product: CASSVGGGSIWDTGELFF. Supplemented by reference TRBV9 and TRBJ2-2, the full variable domain reads DSGVTQTPKHLITATGQRVTLRCSPRSGDLSVYWYQQSLDQGLQFLIQYYNGEERAKGNILERFSAQQFPDLHSELNLSSLELGDSALYFCASSVGGGSIWDTGELFFGEGSRLTVL.

The V and J genes are TRBV7-9 and TRBJ2-7; 12 bases align to TRBD1. The germline V gene has CDR1 SEHNR and CDR2 FQNEAQ (reference sequence). The V and J ends lost 5 bases and 7 bases, in that order; junction bases with no gene match: 12. The length of the CDR3 is 16 residues. The CDR3 bases are TGTGCCAGCAGCGGACCCGGGACAGGGGGCCTTAGGGAGCAGTACTTC. It is translated as CASSGPGTGGLREQYF.

The CDR3 spells CASSYRLGGQNEQYF. The CDR3 nucleotides are TGTGCCAGCAGCTATAGACTAGGCGGGCAGAACGAGCAGTACTTC. The rearrangement uses TRBV7-2 and TRBJ2-7; D perhaps matches TRBD2 (6 bases). The V and J ends lost 4 bases and 5 bases respectively, with 18 bases between them. The CDR3 covers 15 residues. Germline-derived CDR1 and CDR2 are SGHTA and FQGNSA.

The chain employs TRBV5-6 and TRBJ1-4; no firm D call. Trimming removed 1 base from V and 0 bases from J, with 10 bases in between. Germline V gene sequence: CDR1 SGHDT, CDR2 YYEEEE. The CDR3 contains 16 residues. The CDR3 here is CASSLSPGSTNEKLFF. The CDR3 bases are TGTGCCAGCAGCTTGTCCCCGGGGTCAACTAATGAAAAACTGTTTTTT.

The V gene is TRBV9, the J gene TRBJ2-2; 9 bases fit TRBD1. There are 15 residues in the CDR3. CDR1 is SGDLS, CDR2 YYNGEE, per germline. Trimming took 5 bases from V and 7 from J; bases not matched to a gene: 9. The chain's CDR3 is CASRREQGAVGELFF. Written as DNA, the CDR3 is TGTGCCAGCAGAAGGGAACAGGGGGCGGTCGGGGAGCTGTTTTTT.

The chain employs TRBV5-5 and TRBJ2-3; TRBD2 matches at 7 bases. The CDR3 extends over 14 amino acids. Germline V lookup: CDR1 SGHKS, CDR2 YYEKEE (reference sequence). Losses at the gene ends were 6 bases for V and 2 bases for J; bases not matched to a gene: 6. The CDR3: CASTLAESTDTQYF. The CDR3 DNA reads as TGTGCCAGCACCCTAGCGGAATCCACAGATACGCAGTATTTT.

J is TRBJ2-2 and V is TRBV9; 8 positions match TRBD2. CDR1 and CDR2 from the germline V gene are SGDLS and YYNGEE. V shed 4 bases, J shed 4 bases, and the junction held 9 bases outside the gene matches. This CDR3 spans 16 amino acids. CDR3 sequence (DNA): TGTGCCAGCAGCTCAAGACGACTAGCGAGCACCGGGGAGCTGTTTTTT. Translating it yields CASSSRRLASTGELFF.

This chain connects TRBV5-1 to TRBJ2-7, with TRBD1 as a possible D gene (6 bases). V lost 6 bases and J lost 2, with 21 bases in between. The CDR3 spans 16 residues. In germline, CDR1 is SGHRS, CDR2 YFSETQ. The CDR3 DNA reads TGCGCCAGCACCCAGGGAAAAGGGACATTTCCCTACGAGCAGTACTTC. This encodes CASTQGKGTFPYEQYF. The full variable domain, its missing parts supplied by reference TRBV5-1 and TRBJ2-7, is KAGVTQTPRYLIKTRGQQVTLSCSPISGHRSVSWYQQTPGQGLQFLFEYFSETQRNKGNFPGRFSGRQFSNSRSEMNVSTLELGDSALYLCASTQGKGTFPYEQYFGPGTRLTVT.

J is TRBJ1-5 and V is TRBV18, with TRBD1 as a possible D gene (5 bases). The V and J ends lost 2 bases and 7 bases respectively, with 12 bases between them. This CDR3 has 14 amino acids. CDR1 KGHSH and CDR2 LQKENI come from the germline V gene. The CDR3: CASSPIWGQQPQHF. The CDR3 DNA sequence: TGTGCCAGCTCACCAATATGGGGCCAACAGCCCCAGCATTTT.

The chain carries TRBV27 and TRBJ1-4; possible D gene TRBD1, 6 bases. This CDR3 is built from 18 residues. V dropped 6 bases and J dropped 0 bases, with 20 bases sitting between them. Germline CDR1 MNHEY, CDR2 SMNVEV (reference sequence). In nucleotides, the CDR3 is TGTGCCAGCAGAACCACCGGGACAACGCACGCAACTAATGAAAAACTGTTTTTT. Protein: CASRTTGTTHATNEKLFF. The whole variable domain, filled in from reference TRBV27 and TRBJ1-4, reads EAQVTQNPRYLITVTGKKLTVTCSQNMNHEYMSWYRQDPGLGLRQIYYSMNVEVTDKGDVPEGYKVSRKEKRNFPLILESPSPNQTSLYFCASRTTGTTHATNEKLFFGSGTQLSVL.

The J gene is TRBJ2-7, the V gene TRBV28, with TRBD2 as a possible D gene (6 bases). V was shortened by 11 bases and J by 1 base, with 15 bases between the two germline ends. The CDR3 contains 13 residues. In germline, CDR1 is MDHEN, CDR2 SYDVKM. CDR3 sequence (DNA): TGTGCCGGCGCGGGAAAAAAATCCTACGAGCAGTACTTC. Its protein is CAGAGKKSYEQYF.

This clone has just one count. The genes are TRBV7-2 and TRBJ1-5, with 8 bases fitting TRBD1. The CDR3 spans 17 residues. Germline V CDR1 and CDR2: SGHTA, FQGNSA. The trim removed 2 bases at V and 0 bases at J, leaving 6 bases unmatched. The CDR3 here is CASSLRTGPYSNQPQHF. The CDR3 DNA reads as TGTGCCAGCAGCTTAAGGACAGGGCCTTATAGCAATCAGCCCCAGCATTTT.

CDR3 nucleotide sequence: TGCAGCGTCCGGACAGGCACATCCTACGAGCAGTACTTC. This sequence encodes CSVRTGTSYEQYF. The rearrangement links TRBV29-1 to TRBJ2-5; 7 positions match TRBD1. The assigned J gene may be wrong: the sequence end matches TRBJ2-7 better. CDR3 length equals 13 residues. CDR1 SQVTM and CDR2 ANQGSEA come from the germline V gene.

This rearrangement joins TRBV7-9 to TRBJ2-5; the match to TRBD1 covers 11 bases. CDR1 is SEHNR and CDR2 is FQNEAQ in the germline V gene (reference sequence). J was trimmed by 5 bases and V by 2 bases; bases with no gene match: 4. The CDR3 length is 15 residues. The CDR3 bases are TGTGCCAGCAGCTTAAGGACAGGGGGCGCCGAGACCCAGTACTTC. It is translated as CASSLRTGGAETQYF.

The gene calls are TRBV9 and TRBJ2-1; 12 bases map to TRBD1. CDR1 SGDLS and CDR2 YYNGEE come from the germline V gene. The CDR3 consists of 18 residues. The junction had 9 bases not matched to a gene; V was cut back by 5 bases and J by 0 bases. CDR3 residues: CASSPGQGAVSSYNEQFF. In DNA, the CDR3 is TGTGCCAGCAGTCCGGGACAGGGGGCCGTAAGCTCCTACAATGAGCAGTTCTTC.